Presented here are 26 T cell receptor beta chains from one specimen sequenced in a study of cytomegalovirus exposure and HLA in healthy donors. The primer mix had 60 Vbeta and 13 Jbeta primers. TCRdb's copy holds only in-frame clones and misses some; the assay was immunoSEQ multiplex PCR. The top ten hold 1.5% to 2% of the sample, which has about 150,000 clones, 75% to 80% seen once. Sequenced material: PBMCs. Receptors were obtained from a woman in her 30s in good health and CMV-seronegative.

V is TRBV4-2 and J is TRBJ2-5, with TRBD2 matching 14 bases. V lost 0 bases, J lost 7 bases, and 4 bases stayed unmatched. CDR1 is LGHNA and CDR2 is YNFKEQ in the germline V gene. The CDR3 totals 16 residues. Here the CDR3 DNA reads TGTGCCAGCAGCCAAGATGGGACTAGCGGGGGTGGGACCCAGTACTTC. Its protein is CASSQDGTSGGGTQYF.

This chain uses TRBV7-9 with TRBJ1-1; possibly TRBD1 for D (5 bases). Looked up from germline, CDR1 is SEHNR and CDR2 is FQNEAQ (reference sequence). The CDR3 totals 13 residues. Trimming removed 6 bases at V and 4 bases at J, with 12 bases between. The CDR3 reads CASSPGHPTEAFF. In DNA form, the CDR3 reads TGTGCCAGCAGTCCCGGACACCCCACTGAAGCTTTCTTT.

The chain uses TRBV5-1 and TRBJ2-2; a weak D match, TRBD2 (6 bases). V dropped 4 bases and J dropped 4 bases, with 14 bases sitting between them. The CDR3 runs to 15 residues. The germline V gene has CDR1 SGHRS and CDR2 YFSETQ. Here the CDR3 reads CASSAGDSSTGELFF. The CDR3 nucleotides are TGCGCCAGCAGCGCCGGGGACTCCTCCACCGGGGAGCTGTTTTTT.

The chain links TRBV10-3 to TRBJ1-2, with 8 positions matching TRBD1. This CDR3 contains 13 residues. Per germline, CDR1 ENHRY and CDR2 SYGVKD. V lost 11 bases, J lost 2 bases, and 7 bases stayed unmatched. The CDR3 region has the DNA TGTGCCGTCTCCAGGGGGCCCAACTATGGCTACACCTTC. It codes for CAVSRGPNYGYTF.

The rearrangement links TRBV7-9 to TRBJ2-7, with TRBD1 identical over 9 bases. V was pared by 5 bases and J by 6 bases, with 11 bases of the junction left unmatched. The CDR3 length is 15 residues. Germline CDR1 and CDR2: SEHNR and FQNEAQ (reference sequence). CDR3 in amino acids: CASSQTGTGIVEQYF. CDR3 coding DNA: TGTGCCAGCAGCCAAACCGGGACAGGGATTGTCGAGCAGTACTTC.

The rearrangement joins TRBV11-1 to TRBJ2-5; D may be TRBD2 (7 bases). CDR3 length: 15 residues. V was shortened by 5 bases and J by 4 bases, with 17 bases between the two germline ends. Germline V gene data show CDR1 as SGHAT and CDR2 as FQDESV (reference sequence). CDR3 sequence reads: CASSDRRGGVETQYF. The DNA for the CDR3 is TGTGCCAGCAGCGACCGAAGGGGGGGCGTAGAGACCCAGTACTTC.

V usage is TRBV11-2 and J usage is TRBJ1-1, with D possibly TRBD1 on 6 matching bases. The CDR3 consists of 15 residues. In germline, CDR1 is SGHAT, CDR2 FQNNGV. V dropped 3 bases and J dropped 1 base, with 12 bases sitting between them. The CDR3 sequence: CASSLGSGANTEAFF. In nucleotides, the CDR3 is TGTGCCAGCAGCTTGGGCTCAGGGGCGAACACTGAAGCTTTCTTT.

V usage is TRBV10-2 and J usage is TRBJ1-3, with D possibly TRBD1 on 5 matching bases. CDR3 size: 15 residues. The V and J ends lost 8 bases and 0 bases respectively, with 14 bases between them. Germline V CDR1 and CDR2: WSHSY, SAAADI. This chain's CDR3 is CASGRQTASGNTIYF. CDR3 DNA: TGCGCCAGCGGGAGGCAGACAGCCTCTGGAAACACCATATATTTT.

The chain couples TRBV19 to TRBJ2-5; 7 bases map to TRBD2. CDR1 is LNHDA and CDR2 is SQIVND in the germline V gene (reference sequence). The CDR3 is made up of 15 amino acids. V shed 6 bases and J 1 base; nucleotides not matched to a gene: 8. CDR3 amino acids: CASSSGTTSQETQYF. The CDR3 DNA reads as TGTGCCAGTAGCTCCGGGACTACCAGCCAAGAGACCCAGTACTTC.

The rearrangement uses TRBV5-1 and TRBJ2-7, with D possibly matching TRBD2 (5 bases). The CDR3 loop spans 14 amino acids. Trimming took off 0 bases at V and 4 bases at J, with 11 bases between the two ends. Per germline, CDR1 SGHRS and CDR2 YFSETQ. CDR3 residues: CASSLEFGGYEQYF. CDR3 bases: TGCGCCAGCAGCTTGGAGTTTGGAGGTTACGAGCAGTACTTC.

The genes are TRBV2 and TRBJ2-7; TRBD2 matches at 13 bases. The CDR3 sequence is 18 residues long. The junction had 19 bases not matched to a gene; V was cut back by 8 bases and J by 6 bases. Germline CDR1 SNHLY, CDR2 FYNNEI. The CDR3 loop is CASWGSGTSGASPGEQYF. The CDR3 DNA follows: TGTGCCAGCTGGGGCTCGGGGACTAGCGGGGCCTCCCCTGGCGAGCAGTACTTC.

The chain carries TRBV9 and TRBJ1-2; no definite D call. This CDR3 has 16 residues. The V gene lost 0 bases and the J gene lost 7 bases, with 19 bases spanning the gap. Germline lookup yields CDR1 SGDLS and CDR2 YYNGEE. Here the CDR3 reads CASSVDWAGPLSGYTF. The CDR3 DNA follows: TGTGCCAGCAGCGTAGATTGGGCGGGCCCCTTGTCTGGCTACACCTTC.

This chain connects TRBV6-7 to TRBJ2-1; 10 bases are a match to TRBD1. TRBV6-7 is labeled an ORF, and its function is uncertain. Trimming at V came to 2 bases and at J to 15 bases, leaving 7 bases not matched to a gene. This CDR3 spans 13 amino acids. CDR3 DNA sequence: TGTGCCAGCAGTTACCGGGGACAGGGGAGGGGGTTCTTC. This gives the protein CASSYRGQGRGFF.

CDR3 amino acids: CSARAGYEQYF. The CDR3, as DNA: TGCAGTGCTAGAGCCGGGTACGAGCAGTACTTC. The genes are TRBV20-1 and TRBJ2-7, with D uncertain. The V end lost 1 base, the J end lost 4 bases, and 5 bases lay between the germline ends. The CDR3 has 11 amino acids. Germline lookup yields CDR1 DFQATT and CDR2 SNEGSKA (reference sequence).

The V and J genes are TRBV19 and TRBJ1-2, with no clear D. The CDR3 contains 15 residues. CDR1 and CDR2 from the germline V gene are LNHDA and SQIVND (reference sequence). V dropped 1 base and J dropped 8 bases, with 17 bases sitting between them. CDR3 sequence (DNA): TGTGCCAGTAGTATAGGGCGGTCTAACTCCTTCGGCTACACCTTC. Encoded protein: CASSIGRSNSFGYTF.

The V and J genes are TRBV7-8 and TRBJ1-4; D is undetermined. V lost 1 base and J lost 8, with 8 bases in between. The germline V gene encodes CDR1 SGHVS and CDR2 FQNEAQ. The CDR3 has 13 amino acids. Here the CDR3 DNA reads TGTGCCAGCAGCTTAGGACGGGTAGAAAAACTGTTTTTT. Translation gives CASSLGRVEKLFF.

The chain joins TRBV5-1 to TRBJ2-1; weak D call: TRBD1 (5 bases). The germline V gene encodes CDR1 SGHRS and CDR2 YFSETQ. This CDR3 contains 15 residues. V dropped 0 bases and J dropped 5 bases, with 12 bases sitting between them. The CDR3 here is CASSLDWTSDNEQFF. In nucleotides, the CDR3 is TGCGCCAGCAGCTTGGATTGGACATCCGACAATGAGCAGTTCTTC.

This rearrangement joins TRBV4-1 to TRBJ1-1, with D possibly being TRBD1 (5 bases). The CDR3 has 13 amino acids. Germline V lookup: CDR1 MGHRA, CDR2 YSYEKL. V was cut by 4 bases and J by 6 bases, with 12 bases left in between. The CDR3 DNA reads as TGCGCCAGCAGCCTCCGGCAGGGCCCTGAAGCTTTCTTT. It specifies CASSLRQGPEAFF.

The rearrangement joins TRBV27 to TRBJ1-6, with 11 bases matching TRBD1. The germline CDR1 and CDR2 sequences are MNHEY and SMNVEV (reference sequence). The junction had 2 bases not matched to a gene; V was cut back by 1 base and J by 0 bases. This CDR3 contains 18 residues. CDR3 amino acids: CASSLYGTGGSYNSPLHF. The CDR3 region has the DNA TGTGCCAGCAGTTTATACGGGACAGGGGGCTCCTATAATTCACCCCTCCACTTT.

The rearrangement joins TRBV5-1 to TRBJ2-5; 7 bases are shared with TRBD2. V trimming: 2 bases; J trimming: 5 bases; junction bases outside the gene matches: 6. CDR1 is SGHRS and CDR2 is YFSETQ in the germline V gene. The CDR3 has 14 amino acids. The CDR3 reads CASSFPRGGETQYF. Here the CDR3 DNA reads TGCGCCAGCAGCTTTCCGCGGGGAGGGGAGACCCAGTACTTC.

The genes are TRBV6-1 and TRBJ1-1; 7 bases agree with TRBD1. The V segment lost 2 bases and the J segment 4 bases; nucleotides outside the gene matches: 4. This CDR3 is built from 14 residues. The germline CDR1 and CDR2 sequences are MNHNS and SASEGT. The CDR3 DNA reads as TGTGCCAGCAGTGAAAACCAGGGGGGCACTGAAGCTTTCTTT. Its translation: CASSENQGGTEAFF.

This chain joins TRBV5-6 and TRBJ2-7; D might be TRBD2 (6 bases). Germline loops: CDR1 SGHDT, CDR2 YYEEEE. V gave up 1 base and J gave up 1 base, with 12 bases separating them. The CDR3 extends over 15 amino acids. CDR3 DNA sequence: TGTGCCAGCAGCTTGAGTCTAGCGCTATCCTACGAGCAGTACTTC. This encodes CASSLSLALSYEQYF.

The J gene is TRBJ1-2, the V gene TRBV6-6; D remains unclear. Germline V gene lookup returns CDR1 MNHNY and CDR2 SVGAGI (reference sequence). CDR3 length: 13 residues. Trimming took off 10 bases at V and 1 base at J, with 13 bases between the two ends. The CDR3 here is CATLTENNYGYTF. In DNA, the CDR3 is TGTGCCACCCTAACCGAAAATAACTATGGCTACACCTTC.

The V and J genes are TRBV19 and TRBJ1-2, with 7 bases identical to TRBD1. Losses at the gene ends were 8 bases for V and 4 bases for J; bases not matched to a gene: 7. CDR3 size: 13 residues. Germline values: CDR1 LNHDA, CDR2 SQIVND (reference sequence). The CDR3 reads CASHSGDSYGYTF. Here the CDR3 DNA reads TGTGCCAGTCATTCTGGGGACAGCTATGGCTACACCTTC.

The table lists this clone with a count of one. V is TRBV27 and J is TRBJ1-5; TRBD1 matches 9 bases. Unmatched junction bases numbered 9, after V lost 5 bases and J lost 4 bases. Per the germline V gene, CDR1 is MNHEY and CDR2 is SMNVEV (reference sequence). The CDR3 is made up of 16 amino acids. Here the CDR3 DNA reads TGTGCCAGCAGTCTTAGTCGCGGGACAGGGAATCAGCCCCAGCATTTT. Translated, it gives CASSLSRGTGNQPQHF.

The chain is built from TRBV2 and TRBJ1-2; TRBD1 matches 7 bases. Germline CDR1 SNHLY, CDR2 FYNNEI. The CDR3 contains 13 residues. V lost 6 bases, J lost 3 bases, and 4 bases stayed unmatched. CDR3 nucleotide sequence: TGTGCCAGCAGAAGGGGGCAGGACTATGGCTACACCTTC. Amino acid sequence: CASRRGQDYGYTF.